These 30 T cell receptor beta chains originate from one sample sequenced in a study of CD8 T cells in Susac syndrome. Random-hexamer reverse transcription was applied to 0.5 to 1 ug RNA. TCRdb reprocessed the immunoSEQ multiplex PCR reads via MiXCR and lists one record per CDR3 protein. This sample carries about 400,000 distinct CDR3 sequences, around 85% of them seen once, and the ten largest clones take more than 0.09%. Sequencing input: CD8+ T cells from PBMCs. These receptors originate from a human donor with multiple sclerosis.

V usage is TRBV28 and J usage is TRBJ2-5; D is undetermined. V was cut by 5 bases and J by 1 base, with 8 bases left in between. Germline CDR1 is MDHEN and CDR2 is SYDVKM. CDR3 size: 13 residues. The CDR3 sequence: CASSPNIQETQYF. CDR3 coding DNA: TGTGCCAGCAGTCCTAATATCCAAGAGACCCAGTACTTC.

J is TRBJ2-5 and V is TRBV2, with 7 bases matching TRBD2. Looked up from germline, CDR1 is SNHLY and CDR2 is FYNNEI. The CDR3 loop spans 16 amino acids. Losses at the gene ends were 1 base for V and 2 bases for J; bases not matched to a gene: 7. Here the CDR3 DNA reads TGTGCCAGCAGTGAAGATGTCGGGGGGATTCAAGAGACCCAGTACTTC. Residues: CASSEDVGGIQETQYF.

V and J are TRBV27 and TRBJ2-7; D is uncertain. This CDR3 has 13 amino acids. Germline V lookup: CDR1 MNHEY, CDR2 SMNVEV (reference sequence). The V end was cut by 4 bases, the J end by 7 bases, with 14 bases between. DNA of the CDR3: TGTGCCAGCAGTTCCTCGGGCCCCTGGGAGCAGTACTTC. As protein: CASSSSGPWEQYF.

The rearrangement joins TRBV5-1 to TRBJ2-5; 7 bases line up with TRBD2. The CDR3 covers 17 residues. V shed 0 bases, J shed 4 bases, and the junction held 12 bases outside the gene matches. The germline CDR1 and CDR2 sequences are SGHRS and YFSETQ. The CDR3 spells CASSLGLLPGGGETQYF. CDR3 coding DNA: TGCGCCAGCAGCTTGGGGCTACTTCCGGGGGGAGGAGAGACCCAGTACTTC.

In its sample, this clonotype was seen once. The chain joins TRBV27 to TRBJ1-2, with 7 nucleotides matching TRBD1. V was pared by 5 bases and J by 3 bases, with 6 bases of the junction left unmatched. The CDR3 is 14 amino acids. CDR1 and CDR2 from the germline V gene are MNHEY and SMNVEV (reference sequence). The CDR3 bases are TGTGCCAGCAGTCGGTGGACAGGCGACTATGGCTACACCTTC. This encodes CASSRWTGDYGYTF.

The rearrangement links TRBV10-3 to TRBJ2-7; no clear D gene. V shed 2 bases and J shed 3 bases, with 11 bases lying between them. The CDR3 length is 14 residues. Looked up from germline, CDR1 is ENHRY and CDR2 is SYGVKD. The CDR3 protein is CAISERVKNYEQYF. The CDR3 coding sequence is TGTGCCATCAGTGAGAGGGTCAAGAACTACGAGCAGTACTTC.

This chain uses TRBV2 with TRBJ2-7; possible D gene TRBD1, 6 bases. The CDR3 contains 14 residues. Trimming shortened V by 6 bases and J by 4 bases, and 16 bases separated the two germline ends. Germline V CDR1 and CDR2: SNHLY, FYNNEI. CDR3 in amino acids: CASSRPDSPYEQYF. The CDR3 coding sequence is TGTGCCAGCAGCAGACCGGACAGTCCGTACGAGCAGTACTTC. Supplemented by reference TRBV2 and TRBJ2-7, the full variable domain reads EPEVTQTPSHQVTQMGQEVILRCVPISNHLYFYWYRQILGQKVEFLVSFYNNEISEKSEIFDDQFSVERPDGSNFTLKIRSTKLEDSAMYFCASSRPDSPYEQYFGPGTRLTVT.

This chain connects TRBV15 to TRBJ2-2; maybe TRBD2 (5 bases). This CDR3 spans 17 amino acids. The ends were cut back, 3 bases at V and 2 bases at J, with 16 bases in the middle. From germline, CDR1 is LNHNV and CDR2 YYDKDF (reference sequence). CDR3 sequence: CATSRGVEQRNTGELFF. CDR3 DNA sequence: TGTGCCACCAGCAGGGGAGTGGAACAGAGAAACACCGGGGAGCTGTTTTTT. The whole variable domain, filled in from reference TRBV15 and TRBJ2-2, reads DAMVIQNPRYQVTQFGKPVTLSCSQTLNHNVMYWYQQKSSQAPKLLFHYYDKDFNNEADTPDNFQSRRPNTSFCFLDIRSPGLGDTAMYLCATSRGVEQRNTGELFFGEGSRLTVL.

Concerning this clonotype itself: One end of the junction does not line up with germline, which may come from a read error. This chain connects TRBV6-2 or TRBV6-3 to TRBJ2-7; D assignment may be TRBD1 or TRBD2 (5 bases each). The CDR3 spans 12 residues. Germline V gene lookup returns CDR1 MNHEY and CDR2 SVGEGT. CDR3 sequence (DNA): TGTGCCGGCAGTTACGCCCGGGGACAGCAGTACTTC. Amino acids: CAGSYARGQQYF.

CDR3 sequence reads: CASTQLQTDGYTF. The CDR3 DNA sequence: TGTGCCAGCACTCAGTTACAGACTGATGGCTACACCTTC. The chain combines TRBV12-3 or TRBV12-4 with TRBJ1-2; D gene uncertain. This CDR3 region has 13 residues. Deletions cut 7 bases from V and 6 bases from J, with 15 bases between.

The chain employs TRBV27 and TRBJ1-6; D is uncertain. The germline V and J ends were trimmed by 6 bases and 8 bases, with 20 bases remaining between them. This CDR3 is built from 16 residues. CDR1 is MNHEY, CDR2 SMNVEV, per germline (reference sequence). CDR3 region: CASSLNGPGFHSPLHF. The CDR3 coding sequence is TGTGCCAGCAGCCTTAATGGTCCGGGATTTCATTCACCCCTCCACTTT.

The chain links TRBV15 to TRBJ1-1; D remains ambiguous. This CDR3 comprises 14 residues. The ends were cut back, 4 bases at V and 4 bases at J, with 13 bases in the middle. Germline CDR1 and CDR2: LNHNV and YYDKDF (reference sequence). The DNA of the CDR3 is TGTGCCACCAGCACAGAAAGGGCGGGCACTGAAGCTTTCTTT. This translates into CATSTERAGTEAFF.

V is TRBV12-3 or TRBV12-4 and J is TRBJ2-7, with 11 positions matching TRBD1. The ends lost 8 bases at V and 4 bases at J; junction bases unmatched: 7. The CDR3 is made up of 14 amino acids. CDR3 DNA sequence: TGTGCCAGCGAACCCGGGACAGGGGGTTACGAGCAGTACTTC. Amino acid sequence: CASEPGTGGYEQYF.

The chain couples TRBV4-1 to TRBJ2-1; 8 positions agree with TRBD1. Germline CDR1 and CDR2: MGHRA and YSYEKL. V lost 5 bases, J lost 3 bases, and 6 bases stayed unmatched. This CDR3 is 15 amino acids long. The CDR3 here is CASSFDRGSYNEQFF. CDR3 bases: TGCGCCAGCAGCTTCGACAGGGGCAGCTACAATGAGCAGTTCTTC.

The chain employs TRBV18 and TRBJ2-1, with 9 bases matching TRBD1. Trimming cost V 3 bases and J 1 base; bases outside gene matches: 4. Germline V gene sequence: CDR1 KGHSH, CDR2 LQKENI. The CDR3 loop spans 16 amino acids. The CDR3 reads CASSPRDRESYNEQFF. CDR3 nucleotide sequence: TGTGCCAGCTCACCTCGGGACAGGGAGTCCTACAATGAGCAGTTCTTC.

The rearrangement uses TRBV7-9 and TRBJ2-7; 7 bases line up with TRBD1. The CDR3 length is 14 residues. CDR1 is SEHNR and CDR2 is FQNEAQ in the germline V gene (reference sequence). V shed 4 bases, J shed 3 bases, and the junction held 6 bases outside the gene matches. CDR3 sequence: CASSSVDRSYEQYF. CDR3 DNA: TGTGCCAGCAGCTCGGTGGACAGGAGCTACGAGCAGTACTTC.

This clonotype was counted a few times. The V and J genes are TRBV6-5 and TRBJ1-2, with D tentatively TRBD1 (6 bases). There are 13 residues in the CDR3. V lost 1 base and J 6 bases, leaving 9 bases between the germline ends. Looked up from germline, CDR1 is MNHEY and CDR2 is SVGAGI. DNA for the CDR3: TGTGCCAGCAGTTACTACCCAGGGGATGGCTACACCTTC. Protein product: CASSYYPGDGYTF.

The rearrangement links TRBV7-9 to TRBJ1-2; D possibly corresponds to TRBD1 (5 bases). Trimming cost V 5 bases and J 4 bases, with 14 bases left between them. Germline V gene data show CDR1 as SEHNR and CDR2 as FQNEAQ (reference sequence). The CDR3 length is 14 residues. The chain's CDR3 is CASSAPTETYGYTF. In DNA, the CDR3 is TGTGCCAGCAGCGCGCCGACAGAGACCTATGGCTACACCTTC.

V gene TRBV5-5 combines with J gene TRBJ1-5; 7 bases are shared with TRBD1. V trimming: 0 bases; J trimming: 3 bases; junction bases outside the gene matches: 6. The CDR3 loop spans 16 amino acids. Germline lookup yields CDR1 SGHKS and CDR2 YYEKEE (reference sequence). Here the CDR3 reads CASSLAPGQYNQPQHF. Here the CDR3 DNA reads TGTGCCAGCAGCTTGGCCCCGGGACAGTACAATCAGCCCCAGCATTTT.

The CDR3 sequence: CSARDGYTEAFF. CDR3 coding DNA: TGCAGTGCTAGGGACGGATACACTGAAGCTTTCTTT. The V gene is TRBV20-1, the J gene TRBJ1-1; the D is unclear. CDR1 is DFQATT, CDR2 SNEGSKA, per germline (reference sequence). V was trimmed by 3 bases and J by 3 bases, leaving 8 bases between them. The CDR3 covers 12 residues.

About this clonotype: Given the absence of the conserved phenylalanine or tryptophan at the CDR3 end, a read error is likely. The chain couples TRBV27 to TRBJ2-7; 10 nucleotides align to TRBD1. V lost 7 bases, J lost 4 bases, and 4 bases stayed unmatched. The germline gives CDR1 MNHEY, CDR2 SMNVEV (reference sequence). CDR3 length: 13 residues. The CDR3 loop is CASTGQGTYEQYL. CDR3 nucleotide sequence: TGTGCCAGCACGGGACAGGGGACGTACGAGCAGTACCTC.

The chain recombines TRBV11-2 with TRBJ1-2; D is possibly TRBD1 (6 bases). Trimming cost V 4 bases and J 3 bases, with 12 bases left between them. The CDR3 runs to 14 residues. CDR1 SGHAT and CDR2 FQNNGV come from the germline V gene. This CDR3 is CASSSDSTHYGYTF. The CDR3 DNA is TGTGCCAGCAGCTCGGACAGCACTCACTATGGCTACACCTTC.

The rearrangement uses TRBV4-2 and TRBJ2-1, with 15 bases lining up with TRBD2. Germline V gene lookup returns CDR1 LGHNA and CDR2 YNFKEQ. There are 19 residues in the CDR3. V lost 0 bases, J lost 4 bases, and 7 bases stayed unmatched. The CDR3, as DNA: TGTGCCAGCAGCCAAGATCAGGGGACTAGCGGGGGGACATACAATGAGCAGTTCTTC. This encodes CASSQDQGTSGGTYNEQFF.

The V and J genes are TRBV4-1 and TRBJ1-1; D uncertain. The CDR3 runs 14 residues. Germline CDR1 and CDR2: MGHRA and YSYEKL. V dropped 1 base and J dropped 11 bases, with 17 bases sitting between them. The CDR3 here is CASSQVKSVLEAFF. The CDR3 DNA follows: TGCGCCAGCAGCCAAGTCAAGAGCGTCTTGGAGGCTTTCTTT.

The chain carries TRBV18 and TRBJ1-1, with TRBD1 matching 9 bases. J gave up 1 base and V 2 bases, and 5 bases lay outside the gene matches. The CDR3 contains 16 residues. The germline gives CDR1 KGHSH, CDR2 LQKENI. The CDR3 bases are TGTGCCAGCTCACCAAATTTGGGACAGGGGAACACTGAAGCTTTCTTT. It translates to CASSPNLGQGNTEAFF.

The genes are TRBV6-2 or TRBV6-3 and TRBJ2-1; D unclear. The germline V and J ends were trimmed by 11 bases and 2 bases, with 13 bases remaining between them. This CDR3 is 13 amino acids long. Per germline, CDR1 MNHEY and CDR2 SVGEGT. CDR3 protein: CAAEGPPYNEQFF. The DNA of the CDR3 is TGTGCCGCCGAAGGACCTCCCTACAATGAGCAGTTCTTC.

This clonotype was found a few times. The chain couples TRBV29-1 to TRBJ2-7, with D tentatively TRBD1 or TRBD2 (5 bases each). The CDR3 extends over 13 amino acids. Germline CDR1 is SQVTM and CDR2 is ANQGSEA. V was cut by 5 bases and J by 0 bases, with 11 bases left in between. The chain's CDR3 is CSVRDGDSYEQYF. The CDR3 coding sequence is TGCAGCGTTAGGGACGGGGACTCCTACGAGCAGTACTTC.

The chain uses TRBV12-3 or TRBV12-4 and TRBJ2-7; 14 bases are shared with TRBD2. CDR3 size: 15 residues. After removal of 5 bases from V and 5 bases from J, the junction contained 5 bases not matched to a gene. CDR3 nucleotide sequence: TGTGCCAGCAGTGGGACTAGCGGGAGTTTGGACGAGCAGTACTTC. It codes for CASSGTSGSLDEQYF.

V and J are TRBV19 and TRBJ2-1, with TRBD1 identical over 11 bases. This CDR3 region has 16 residues. Trimming at V came to 2 bases and at J to 7 bases, leaving 7 bases not matched to a gene. Germline V gives CDR1 LNHDA, CDR2 SQIVND (reference sequence). The CDR3 here is CASSIYLGQGENEQFF. The CDR3 DNA is TGTGCCAGTAGTATATATTTGGGACAGGGGGAAAATGAGCAGTTCTTC.

V gene TRBV6-4 combines with J gene TRBJ1-5; possibly TRBD1 for D (5 bases). The CDR3 contains 18 residues. Germline loops: CDR1 MRHNA, CDR2 SNTAGT. The ends were cut back, 9 bases at V and 2 bases at J, with 26 bases in the middle. CDR3 loop: CARRGYDRRLMGNQPQHF. DNA of the CDR3: TGTGCCAGAAGAGGGTACGACAGACGGCTGATGGGCAATCAGCCCCAGCATTTT.